This entry is about one T cell receptor beta chain. The antigen remains undetermined. This specimen comes from a study of cytomegalovirus exposure and HLA in healthy donors. Study-level results: In vitro, three CMV-associated chains proved specific for CMV antigens. In the approximately 130 validation repertoires, just under 95% of cluster scores exceeded 0, per a later analysis.

V was trimmed by 0 bases and J by 6 bases, leaving 23 bases between them. Germline lookup yields CDR1 LGHNA and CDR2 YSLEER. There are 18 residues in the CDR3. Repertoires were generated with immunoSEQ multiplex PCR, while TCRdb's copy carries only in-frame clones and drops some. The sample yields some 59,000 clones, approximately 92% seen once. The genes are TRBV4-3 and TRBJ1-1, with a possible D match to TRBD1 (5 bases). The sequence was obtained from a woman younger than 35 in good health and CMV-seronegative. Sequenced sample: PBMCs. CDR3 amino acids: CASSQDINDGAIQSEAFF. The CDR3 DNA reads TGCGCCAGCAGCCAAGATATCAATGATGGGGCGATCCAGTCTGAAGCTTTCTTT.